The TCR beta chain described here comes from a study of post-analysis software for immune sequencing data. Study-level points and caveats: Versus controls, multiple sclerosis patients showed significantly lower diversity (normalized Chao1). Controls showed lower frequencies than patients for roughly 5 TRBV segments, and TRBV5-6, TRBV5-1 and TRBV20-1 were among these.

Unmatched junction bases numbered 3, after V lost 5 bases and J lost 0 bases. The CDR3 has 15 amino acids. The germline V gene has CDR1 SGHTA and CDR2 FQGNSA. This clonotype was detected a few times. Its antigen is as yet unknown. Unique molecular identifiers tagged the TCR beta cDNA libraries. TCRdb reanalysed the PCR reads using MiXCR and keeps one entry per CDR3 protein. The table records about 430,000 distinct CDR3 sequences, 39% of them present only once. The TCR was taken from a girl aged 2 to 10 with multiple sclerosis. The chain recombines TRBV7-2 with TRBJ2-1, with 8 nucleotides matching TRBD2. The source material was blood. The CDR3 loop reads CASSGGRSSYNEQFF. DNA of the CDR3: TGTGCCAGCAGCGGCGGGAGGAGCTCCTACAATGAGCAGTTCTTC.